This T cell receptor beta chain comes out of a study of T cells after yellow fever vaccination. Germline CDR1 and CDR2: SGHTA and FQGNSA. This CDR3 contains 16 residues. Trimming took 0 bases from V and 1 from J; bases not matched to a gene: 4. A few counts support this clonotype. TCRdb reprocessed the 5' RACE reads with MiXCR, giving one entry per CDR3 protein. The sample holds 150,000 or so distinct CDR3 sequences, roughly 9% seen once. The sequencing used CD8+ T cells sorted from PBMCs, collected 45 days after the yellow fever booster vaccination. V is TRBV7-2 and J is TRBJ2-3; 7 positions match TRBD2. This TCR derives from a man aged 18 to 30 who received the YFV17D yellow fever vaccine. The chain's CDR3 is CASSLALAGGTDTQYF. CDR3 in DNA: TGTGCCAGCAGCTTAGCGCTCGCGGGGGGCACAGATACGCAGTATTTT. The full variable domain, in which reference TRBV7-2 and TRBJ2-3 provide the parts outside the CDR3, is GAGVSQSPSNKVTEKGKDVELRCDPISGHTALYWYRQSLGQGLEFLIYFQGNSAPDKSGLPSDRFSAERTGGSVSTLTIQRTQQEDSAVYLCASSLALAGGTDTQYFGPGTRLTVL.